This note documents a single TCR beta chain sequence. The antigen remains unidentified. This entry is derived from a study of identical twins. General observations from the study: Out-of-frame alpha sequences common to twins were enriched for low generation probability.

Template switching introduced a universal primer site, and the cDNA bore unique molecular identifiers. TCRdb fed the 5' RACE reads into MiXCR, producing one record per CDR3 protein. The table has 1.5 million to 2 million distinct CDR3 sequences, roughly a third seen once; the top ten hold roughly 0.3%. Among all donors, each was a healthy Caucasian. The germline CDR1 and CDR2 sequences are SGDLS and YYNGEE. V lost 0 bases and J 3 bases, leaving 29 bases between the germline ends. The CDR3 contains 21 residues. The chain recombines TRBV9 with TRBJ2-3; D perhaps matches TRBD2 (6 bases). The source material was cord blood. This sequence was found in a newborn girl in good health. The CDR3 loop reads CASSVAGVHYPSSTSTDTQYF. The CDR3 nucleotides are TGTGCCAGCAGCGTAGCGGGGGTCCATTACCCCTCTAGCACGTCAACAGATACGCAGTATTTT. Complete variable domain (other parts from reference TRBV9 and TRBJ2-3): DSGVTQTPKHLITATGQRVTLRCSPRSGDLSVYWYQQSLDQGLQFLIQYYNGEERAKGNILERFSAQQFPDLHSELNLSSLELGDSALYFCASSVAGVHYPSSTSTDTQYFGPGTRLTVL.